Below, 26 T cell receptor beta chains from the same sample are listed, as sequenced in a study of PD-1 blockade in classical Hodgkin lymphoma. Time point here: cycle 4 day 1 (C4D1), after more than five weeks of nivolumab. Each patient relapsed following autologous stem cell transplantation, and prior brentuximab vedotin exposure differed. The table came from immunoSEQ multiplex PCR; TCRdb's copy has only in-frame clones and leaves some out. The profile shows approximately 89,000 clones, 83% of them singletons. The starting material was peripheral blood mononuclear cells (PBMCs), obtained before the fourth cycle of nivolumab. The receptors were sampled from a human donor with classical Hodgkin lymphoma.

The chain couples TRBV7-2 to TRBJ2-1, with 14 bases identical to TRBD2. The CDR3 contains 15 residues. Germline-derived CDR1 and CDR2 are SGHTA and FQGNSA. The trim removed 5 bases at V and 14 bases at J, leaving 11 bases unmatched. The CDR3 loop is CASSTGLAGGRGEFF. The CDR3, as DNA: TGTGCCAGCAGCACCGGACTAGCGGGAGGACGAGGGGAGTTCTTC.

The V gene is TRBV10-3, the J gene TRBJ1-5; 11 bases agree with TRBD1. The germline CDR1 and CDR2 sequences are ENHRY and SYGVKD. V lost 4 bases and J lost 0; bases outside the gene matches: 5. This CDR3 has 17 residues. The DNA of the CDR3 is TGTGCCATCAGTGCGGACAGGGGGCTTTCTAGCAATCAGCCCCAGCATTTT. Translated, it gives CAISADRGLSSNQPQHF.

The chain carries TRBV19 and TRBJ1-1; a weak D match, TRBD1 (5 bases). Germline CDR1 and CDR2: LNHDA and SQIVND (reference sequence). With 0 bases removed from V and 11 bases from J, the gap between germline ends came to 13 bases. The CDR3 is 13 residues long. The CDR3 here is CASSIEERGVAFF. The DNA of the CDR3 is TGTGCCAGTAGTATAGAGGAAAGAGGGGTCGCTTTCTTT.

V and J are TRBV5-1 and TRBJ1-4; TRBD1 aligns across 9 bases. CDR1 and CDR2 from the germline V gene are SGHRS and YFSETQ. J gave up 6 bases and V 3 bases, and 3 bases lay outside the gene matches. The CDR3 loop spans 14 amino acids. The CDR3 region has the DNA TGCGCCAGCAGCTACGGGACAGGGTATGAAAAACTGTTTTTT. Translated: CASSYGTGYEKLFF.

The rearrangement uses TRBV5-1 and TRBJ2-7; the D gene is possibly TRBD1 (7 bases). Germline CDR1 SGHRS, CDR2 YFSETQ. The CDR3 contains 14 residues. V lost 0 bases and J lost 5, with 12 bases in between. CDR3 nucleotide sequence: TGCGCCAGCAGCTTGGGTGCAGGGGGGAACGAGCAGTACTTC. Amino acid sequence: CASSLGAGGNEQYF.

V and J are TRBV9 and TRBJ2-7; 7 bases align to TRBD1. J gave up 4 bases and V 0 bases, and 7 bases lay outside the gene matches. The CDR3 contains 15 residues. Germline V CDR1 and CDR2: SGDLS, YYNGEE. The CDR3 coding sequence is TGTGCCAGCAGCGTAGGAGGACAGGTAGTTTACGAGCAGTACTTC. This gives the protein CASSVGGQVVYEQYF.

The rearrangement links TRBV19 to TRBJ1-5; 7 bases match TRBD1. Germline CDR1 is LNHDA and CDR2 is SQIVND (reference sequence). V was pared by 5 bases and J by 3 bases, with 7 bases of the junction left unmatched. The CDR3 spans 15 residues. CDR3 in amino acids: CASSPKDRYNQPQHF. The CDR3, as DNA: TGTGCCAGTAGTCCGAAGGACAGGTACAATCAGCCCCAGCATTTT.

Only a few counts were recorded for this clone. The rearrangement links TRBV2 to TRBJ2-7; D tentatively reads TRBD1 or TRBD2 (6 bases each). The germline V gene encodes CDR1 SNHLY and CDR2 FYNNEI. The length of the CDR3 is 13 residues. V was clipped by 1 base and J by 9 bases, with 13 bases between them. DNA for the CDR3: TGTGCCAGCAGTGAAGAAGGGGGGCTCGGGCAGTACTTC. Residues: CASSEEGGLGQYF. Complete variable domain (other parts from reference TRBV2 and TRBJ2-7): EPEVTQTPSHQVTQMGQEVILRCVPISNHLYFYWYRQILGQKVEFLVSFYNNEISEKSEIFDDQFSVERPDGSNFTLKIRSTKLEDSAMYFCASSEEGGLGQYFGPGTRLTVT.

This sequence joins TRBV19 and TRBJ1-2; D is perhaps TRBD1 (5 bases). The CDR3 is 15 residues long. The V and J ends lost 3 bases and 5 bases respectively, with 16 bases between them. Germline V gives CDR1 LNHDA, CDR2 SQIVND (reference sequence). CDR3 coding DNA: TGTGCCAGTAGTATCAACGGTCAGGGACCGTATGGCTACACCTTC. Protein product: CASSINGQGPYGYTF.

V and J are TRBV7-8 and TRBJ2-7, with TRBD2 as a possible D gene (5 bases). V lost 2 bases, J lost 1 base, and 12 bases lay in between. The germline gives CDR1 SGHVS, CDR2 FQNEAQ. The CDR3 spans 15 residues. The CDR3 spells CASSLPAGLSYEQYF. The DNA for the CDR3 is TGTGCCAGCAGCTTACCTGCGGGCTTGTCCTACGAGCAGTACTTC.

The chain carries TRBV10-2 and TRBJ2-5, with 10 bases lining up with TRBD2. The CDR3 spans 14 residues. CDR1 WSHSY and CDR2 SAAADI come from the germline V gene. Germline trimming cut 6 bases from V and 3 bases from J; bases unmatched to any gene: 4. CDR3 sequence reads: CASRGLAGEETQYF. The CDR3 nucleotides are TGCGCCAGCAGGGGTCTAGCGGGAGAAGAGACCCAGTACTTC.

This clone came up once. This rearrangement joins TRBV27 to TRBJ2-7; perhaps TRBD2 as D (6 bases). Trimming pared 3 bases from V and 5 bases from J, leaving 14 bases between. CDR3 length: 14 amino acids. Germline V gene data show CDR1 as MNHEY and CDR2 as SMNVEV (reference sequence). The CDR3 DNA reads TGTGCCAGCAGTTTCGTGGAGGGCCTCGACGAGCAGTACTTC. It codes for CASSFVEGLDEQYF.

This clone appeared a few times. V is TRBV15 and J is TRBJ2-5; either TRBD1 or TRBD2 may supply D (5 bases each). The germline V gene encodes CDR1 LNHNV and CDR2 YYDKDF (reference sequence). The CDR3 spans 16 residues. Trimming cost V 0 bases and J 4 bases, with 15 bases left between them. The CDR3 DNA reads TGTGCCACCAGCAGAGATCGAGGGCAGGGACGAGAGACCCAGTACTTC. This translates into CATSRDRGQGRETQYF. The variable domain in full, with the rest retrieved from reference TRBV15 and TRBJ2-5, is DAMVIQNPRYQVTQFGKPVTLSCSQTLNHNVMYWYQQKSSQAPKLLFHYYDKDFNNEADTPDNFQSRRPNTSFCFLDIRSPGLGDTAMYLCATSRDRGQGRETQYFGPGTRLLVL.

This clone showed up just once. For the CDR3, the DNA is TGTGCCAGCAGCTTTTACAATGAGCAGTTCTTC. Translation gives CASSFYNEQFF. This rearrangement joins TRBV6-5 to TRBJ2-1, with D unclear. The CDR3 is 11 amino acids. V shed 6 bases and J shed 4 bases, with 4 bases lying between them. CDR1 MNHEY and CDR2 SVGAGI come from the germline V gene.

The rearrangement uses TRBV18 and TRBJ2-1; D is perhaps TRBD2 (5 bases). The CDR3 totals 14 residues. V gave up 0 bases and J gave up 6 bases, with 9 bases separating them. Germline-derived CDR1 and CDR2 are KGHSH and LQKENI. In DNA, the CDR3 is TGTGCCAGCTCACCACCGGGAGCTGGCAATGAGCAGTTCTTC. It specifies CASSPPGAGNEQFF.

The DNA for the CDR3 is TGTGCCAGCAGCTATGACAGTTACGAGCAGTACTTC. This encodes CASSYDSYEQYF. This chain connects TRBV5-4 to TRBJ2-7; D is perhaps TRBD1 (5 bases). V was pared by 3 bases and J by 4 bases, with 8 bases between. From germline, CDR1 is SGHNT and CDR2 YYREEE (reference sequence). The CDR3 is made up of 12 amino acids.

This chain connects TRBV27 to TRBJ1-1; D possibly corresponds to TRBD1 (6 bases). This CDR3 has 16 amino acids. Germline V gene sequence: CDR1 MNHEY, CDR2 SMNVEV (reference sequence). The V and J ends lost 0 bases and 4 bases respectively, with 15 bases between them. The CDR3, as DNA: TGTGCCAGCAGTTTATCGAGGATGGGGGGCCCCACTGAAGCTTTCTTT. Protein: CASSLSRMGGPTEAFF.

This clone was seen a single time. The chain is built from TRBV7-2 and TRBJ1-2, with D unresolved. Germline V gene sequence: CDR1 SGHTA, CDR2 FQGNSA. Deletions cut 4 bases from V and 7 bases from J, with 13 bases between. CDR3 size: 13 residues. The CDR3 sequence is CASSSQMDSGYTF. CDR3 bases: TGTGCCAGCAGCTCTCAGATGGACTCTGGCTACACCTTC.

This clone is a singleton in its sample. V usage is TRBV28 and J usage is TRBJ1-1; D gene unclear. Germline-derived CDR1 and CDR2 are MDHEN and SYDVKM. V was cut by 0 bases and J by 3 bases, with 8 bases left in between. The CDR3 has 14 amino acids. DNA for the CDR3: TGTGCCAGCAGTTTATGGGGAATCGACACTGAAGCTTTCTTT. This translates into CASSLWGIDTEAFF.

The chain carries TRBV2 and TRBJ2-3, with 8 nucleotides matching TRBD1. Trimming took 9 bases from V and 2 from J; bases not matched to a gene: 13. CDR1 and CDR2 (germline): SNHLY, FYNNEI. The length of the CDR3 is 16 residues. CDR3 amino acids: CASLGTGGEHTDTQYF. The CDR3 DNA is TGTGCCAGTCTAGGGACAGGTGGTGAGCACACAGATACGCAGTATTTT.

This clone was detected once. The chain joins TRBV2 to TRBJ2-1, with 16 nucleotides matching TRBD2. Looked up from germline, CDR1 is SNHLY and CDR2 is FYNNEI. After removal of 8 bases from V and 7 bases from J, the junction contained 5 bases not matched to a gene. This CDR3 region has 15 residues. CDR3 sequence: CASLSGLAGGNEQFF. CDR3 coding DNA: TGTGCCAGCCTGTCGGGACTAGCGGGAGGGAATGAGCAGTTCTTC.

This clone came up once. The gene calls are TRBV5-6 and TRBJ2-4; no reliable D call. The length of the CDR3 is 13 residues. V was clipped by 6 bases and J by 8 bases, with 15 bases between them. The V gene's germline CDR1 is SGHDT and CDR2 YYEEEE. This CDR3 is CASTLKAADIQYF. The DNA for the CDR3 is TGTGCCAGCACCCTTAAAGCCGCGGACATTCAGTACTTC.

This rearrangement joins TRBV5-6 to TRBJ2-5; TRBD1 matches at 7 bases. CDR1 is SGHDT, CDR2 YYEEEE, per germline. J gave up 4 bases and V 6 bases, and 6 bases lay outside the gene matches. This CDR3 is built from 13 residues. CDR3 protein: CASTEGAGETQYF. CDR3 coding DNA: TGTGCCAGCACCGAGGGGGCCGGAGAGACCCAGTACTTC.

This chain's CDR3 is CASDRAVTDNTEAFF. In DNA, the CDR3 is TGTGCCAGCGATCGTGCGGTGACCGACAACACTGAAGCTTTCTTT. This chain links TRBV6-1 with TRBJ1-1, with unresolved D. The CDR3 sequence is 15 residues long. Germline CDR1 is MNHNS and CDR2 is SASEGT. The germline V and J ends were trimmed by 8 bases and 2 bases, with 18 bases remaining between them.

The V gene is TRBV18, the J gene TRBJ2-3; D uncertain. The germline V gene encodes CDR1 KGHSH and CDR2 LQKENI. The CDR3 length is 14 residues. The V gene lost 3 bases and the J gene lost 2 bases, with 9 bases spanning the gap. The CDR3 DNA reads TGTGCCAGCTCACCGAGCGCGACCACAGATACGCAGTATTTT. Protein: CASSPSATTDTQYF.

This chain links TRBV5-8 with TRBJ1-1; 7 bases fit TRBD1. Germline V gives CDR1 SGHTS, CDR2 YDEGEE. The CDR3 covers 15 residues. V trimming: 3 bases; J trimming: 2 bases; junction bases outside the gene matches: 7. CDR3 DNA: TGTGCCAGCAGCTGGACCGGGACAGCAAACACTGAAGCTTTCTTT. Translated, it gives CASSWTGTANTEAFF. The complete variable domain, with remaining parts taken from reference TRBV5-8 and TRBJ1-1, reads EAGVTQSPTHLIKTRGQQATLRCSPISGHTSVYWYQQALGLGLQFLLWYDEGEERNRGNFPPRFSGRQFPNYSSELNVNALELEDSALYLCASSWTGTANTEAFFGQGTRLTVV.